This TCR beta chain was recovered during a study of blood T cells in healthy people across ages. This clonotype showed up just a few times. The antigen is not known. A J-beta primer mix and a sample-barcoded 5' primer were used in a second PCR of roughly 6 to 12 cycles. A template-switch adaptor that had 12 random nucleotides put a tag on each cDNA molecule. TCRdb used MiXCR to reprocess the 5' RACE reads, holding one entry per CDR3 protein. This sample has hundreds of thousands of distinct CDR3 sequences; approximately 53% occur once, and the top ten carry approximately 40%. The germline CDR1 and CDR2 sequences are SGHTA and FQGNSA. V was pared by 0 bases and J by 0 bases, with 14 bases between. CDR3 length equals 17 residues. Findings of the study overall: Per-million-T-cell TCR beta diversity fell roughly linearly with age. With donor CMV status unknown, expanded clonotype changes were possibly confounded. Estimates of diversity drawn from one million T cells were considered underestimates.

The receptor's source is a man older than 75 in good health. The chain links TRBV7-2 to TRBJ1-1, with D uncertain. What was sequenced was blood. This CDR3 reads CASSLARHKLLNTEAFF. CDR3 coding DNA: TGTGCCAGCAGCTTAGCGCGGCACAAACTTCTGAACACTGAAGCTTTCTTT.